The next 25 T cell receptor beta chains were all read from a single sample in a study of cytomegalovirus exposure and HLA in healthy donors. 13 Jbeta primers and 60 Vbeta primers were used for the PCR. Clones were sequenced by immunoSEQ multiplex PCR, and TCRdb holds only the in-frame ones, with some missing. The sample lists under 200,000 clones, 60% to 80% occurring once. Sample: PBMCs. These TCRs come from a man between 60 and 75 years old in good health and CMV-seronegative.

The chain is built from TRBV9 and TRBJ1-4; 7 positions match TRBD1. J gave up 0 bases and V 4 bases, and 6 bases lay outside the gene matches. CDR1 is SGDLS, CDR2 YYNGEE, per germline. The CDR3 has 16 amino acids. The CDR3 protein is CASSPGQLSTNEKLFF. DNA of the CDR3: TGTGCCAGCAGCCCGGGACAGCTTTCAACTAATGAAAAACTGTTTTTT.

This rearrangement joins TRBV5-6 to TRBJ1-2, with D possibly being TRBD1 (6 bases). In germline, CDR1 is SGHDT, CDR2 YYEEEE. Trimming removed 2 bases from V and 3 bases from J, with 14 bases in between. The CDR3 spans 15 residues. The CDR3 loop is CASSLLQGMDYGYTF. The CDR3 bases are TGTGCCAGCAGCTTATTGCAGGGGATGGACTATGGCTACACCTTC. The entire variable domain, with the rest obtained from reference TRBV5-6 and TRBJ1-2, is as follows: DAGVTQSPTHLIKTRGQQVTLRCSPKSGHDTVSWYQQALGQGPQFIFQYYEEEERQRGNFPDRFSGHQFPNYSSELNVNALLLGDSALYLCASSLLQGMDYGYTFGSGTRLTVV.

This chain joins TRBV29-1 and TRBJ2-3, with a weak D call TRBD1 (6 bases). Germline lookup yields CDR1 SQVTM and CDR2 ANQGSEA. V was trimmed by 4 bases and J by 1 base, leaving 15 bases between them. This CDR3 comprises 15 residues. CDR3 DNA sequence: TGCAGCGTTGGGCAAACAGGGTGGGGCACAGATACGCAGTATTTT. Translating it yields CSVGQTGWGTDTQYF.

To note about this clone: Mismatch with germline at one junction end may stem from a read error. The chain links TRBV7-9 to TRBJ2-5; D is perhaps TRBD2 (5 bases). Germline V gives CDR1 SEHNR, CDR2 FQNEAQ (reference sequence). The CDR3 totals 14 residues. For the CDR3, the DNA is TGTTCCAGCAGCTTCGAGGCTAGCAGCCAGACCCAGTACTTC. Protein product: CSSSFEASSQTQYF.

Regarding this clone: One end of the junction varies from germline; a read error may be responsible. V is TRBV7-7 and J is TRBJ2-1; weak D call: TRBD2 (6 bases). CDR3 length: 14 amino acids. From germline, CDR1 is SSHAT and CDR2 FNYEAQ (reference sequence). CDR3: CASSLSGLQNEQFF. The CDR3 DNA is TGTGCTAGCAGCTTAAGTGGACTACAGAATGAGCAGTTCTTC.

This chain connects TRBV6-1 to TRBJ2-2; 8 positions match TRBD1. V was clipped by 5 bases and J by 8 bases; unmatched bases: 10. Germline loops: CDR1 MNHNS, CDR2 SASEGT. This CDR3 spans 15 amino acids. For the CDR3, the DNA is TGTGCCAGCAGTCGGGACAGGAACGTTGAGGGGGAGCTGTTTTTT. Encoded protein: CASSRDRNVEGELFF.

CDR3 sequence: CASSVGGLASYEQFF. The CDR3 bases are TGTGCCAGCAGCGTCGGGGGTCTAGCGTCCTATGAGCAGTTCTTC. The chain recombines TRBV9 with TRBJ2-1; D possibly corresponds to TRBD2 (6 bases). CDR1 and CDR2 (germline): SGDLS, YYNGEE. This CDR3 is built from 15 residues. The V gene lost 2 bases and the J gene lost 8 bases, with 17 bases spanning the gap. The full variable domain, rest sourced from reference TRBV9 and TRBJ2-1, is DSGVTQTPKHLITATGQRVTLRCSPRSGDLSVYWYQQSLDQGLQFLIQYYNGEERAKGNILERFSAQQFPDLHSELNLSSLELGDSALYFCASSVGGLASYEQFFGPGTRLTVL.

The V call is TRBV9, the J call TRBJ1-2; 11 bases fit TRBD1. CDR1 SGDLS and CDR2 YYNGEE come from the germline V gene. J was trimmed by 8 bases and V by 2 bases; bases with no gene match: 11. CDR3 length: 16 amino acids. The CDR3 DNA follows: TGTGCCAGCAGCGTCCAGCCGCGGACAGGGGGCACGGGCTACACCTTC. The encoded protein is CASSVQPRTGGTGYTF.

The V call is TRBV11-3, the J call TRBJ2-1, with D possibly TRBD2 on 6 matching bases. CDR1 and CDR2 from the germline V gene are SGHNT and YENEEA. Trimming removed 2 bases from V and 1 base from J, with 9 bases in between. The CDR3 length is 15 residues. In DNA form, the CDR3 reads TGTGCCAGCAGCTTACAACTAGCATCCTACAATGAGCAGTTCTTC. Amino acid sequence: CASSLQLASYNEQFF.

The chain carries TRBV5-6 and TRBJ2-7; 10 positions agree with TRBD1. The CDR3 consists of 14 residues. Trimming removed 6 bases from V and 4 bases from J; junction bases left unmatched: 7. The germline V gene encodes CDR1 SGHDT and CDR2 YYEEEE. The CDR3 region is CASNYRDRGYEQYF. The CDR3, as DNA: TGTGCCAGCAACTACCGGGACAGGGGATACGAGCAGTACTTC.

This chain joins TRBV6-6 and TRBJ2-2, with TRBD1 identical over 9 bases. This CDR3 region has 13 residues. Per germline, CDR1 MNHNY and CDR2 SVGAGI (reference sequence). The V segment lost 10 bases and the J segment 3 bases; nucleotides outside the gene matches: 3. CDR3 amino acids: CAIWTGDTGELFF. In DNA form, the CDR3 reads TGTGCCATATGGACAGGGGACACCGGGGAGCTGTTTTTT.

The chain carries TRBV6-1 and TRBJ2-1; possible D gene TRBD1, 5 bases. Germline CDR1 and CDR2: MNHNS and SASEGT. Trimming shortened V by 2 bases and J by 5 bases, and 19 bases separated the two germline ends. The CDR3 length is 17 residues. CDR3 nucleotides: TGTGCCAGCAGTGAAACCTTGGACATAACCCTCAACAATGAGCAGTTCTTC. This codes for CASSETLDITLNNEQFF.

The gene calls are TRBV2 and TRBJ1-5, with 7 bases fitting TRBD1. The CDR3 is 14 amino acids. CDR1 and CDR2 from the germline V gene are SNHLY and FYNNEI. Trimming at V came to 6 bases and at J to 1 base, leaving 3 bases not matched to a gene. In nucleotides, the CDR3 is TGTGCCAGCAGCCCGGGACAGAGCAATCAGCCCCAGCATTTT. Translating gives CASSPGQSNQPQHF. Combining the CDR3 with reference TRBV2 and TRBJ1-5 gives the whole variable domain EPEVTQTPSHQVTQMGQEVILRCVPISNHLYFYWYRQILGQKVEFLVSFYNNEISEKSEIFDDQFSVERPDGSNFTLKIRSTKLEDSAMYFCASSPGQSNQPQHFGDGTRLSIL.

This chain connects TRBV4-1 to TRBJ2-5; possible D gene TRBD1, 5 bases. This CDR3 comprises 17 residues. The V end was cut by 0 bases, the J end by 7 bases, with 21 bases between. Germline loops: CDR1 MGHRA, CDR2 YSYEKL. CDR3 in amino acids: CASSQEGALKRGATQYF. In DNA form, the CDR3 reads TGCGCCAGCAGCCAAGAGGGTGCCCTTAAACGTGGGGCGACCCAGTACTTC.

The rearrangement links TRBV29-1 to TRBJ1-1, with 7 bases aligning to TRBD1. Trimming took 6 bases from V and 0 from J; bases not matched to a gene: 1. Germline CDR1 and CDR2: SQVTM and ANQGSEA. The CDR3 is 12 amino acids. The CDR3 is CSVTGLNTEAFF. CDR3 sequence (DNA): TGCAGCGTGACAGGGTTGAACACTGAAGCTTTCTTT.

In this sample, this clone turned up a few times. This chain uses TRBV29-1 with TRBJ2-3, with a tentative D call TRBD1 (5 bases). Trimming removed 6 bases at V and 4 bases at J, with 17 bases between. Germline CDR1 SQVTM, CDR2 ANQGSEA. This CDR3 contains 14 residues. CDR3 nucleotide sequence: TGCAGCGTCGTCCTAGGGGCCTGGGCAGATACGCAGTATTTT. It yields the protein CSVVLGAWADTQYF.

This clone was detected a few times. This chain links TRBV4-1 with TRBJ1-1; D gene unclear. With 3 bases removed from V and 1 base from J, the gap between germline ends came to 9 bases. The germline CDR1 and CDR2 sequences are MGHRA and YSYEKL. CDR3 length: 14 residues. CDR3 bases: TGCGCCAGCAGCCAGTACGTAGCGAACACTGAAGCTTTCTTT. Its translation: CASSQYVANTEAFF.

The CDR3 protein is CASSVAPGLGLNTQYF. The CDR3, as DNA: TGTGCCAGCAGCGTAGCCCCGGGACTAGGGCTTAATACGCAGTATTTT. V gene TRBV9 combines with J gene TRBJ2-3, with 8 positions matching TRBD2. J lost 7 bases, V lost 0 bases, and 10 bases had no gene match. Germline values: CDR1 SGDLS, CDR2 YYNGEE. The CDR3 covers 16 residues.

The V call is TRBV6-6, the J call TRBJ2-7; D is possibly TRBD1 (6 bases). This CDR3 comprises 14 residues. Trimming removed 10 bases from V and 4 bases from J, with 20 bases in between. Germline V gives CDR1 MNHNY, CDR2 SVGAGI (reference sequence). The CDR3, as DNA: TGTGCCACCTCCGAACAGGGCTACGGTTACGAGCAGTACTTC. As protein: CATSEQGYGYEQYF.

In its sample, this clone was seen once. Its ends do not fully match the called genes, so a read error is possible. The chain is built from TRBV27 and TRBJ1-5, with D possibly matching TRBD1 (5 bases). Germline V gene data show CDR1 as MNHEY and CDR2 as SMNVEV (reference sequence). CDR3 length equals 14 residues. The CDR3 reads CASRTASGNQPQNF. In DNA, the CDR3 is TGTGCCAGCAGGACAGCGAGTGGGAATCAGCCCCAGAATTTT.

The V call is TRBV6-5, the J call TRBJ2-5, with TRBD1 matching 7 bases. CDR3 length: 14 residues. The V segment lost 6 bases and the J segment 0 bases; nucleotides outside the gene matches: 4. Germline assignment: CDR1 MNHEY and CDR2 SVGAGI. The CDR3, as DNA: TGTGCCAGCAGGAAGACAGGGAACCAAGAGACCCAGTACTTC. Translation gives CASRKTGNQETQYF.

This clone was picked up a small number of times. The gene calls are TRBV5-4 and TRBJ2-3; 12 bases match TRBD2. The CDR3 consists of 13 residues. Trimming took 2 bases from V and 10 from J; bases not matched to a gene: 2. From germline, CDR1 is SGHNT and CDR2 YYREEE (reference sequence). The CDR3 protein is CASSLSSGRAQYF. CDR3 DNA: TGTGCCAGCAGCTTATCTAGCGGGAGGGCGCAGTATTTT. Full variable domain (remainder filled in from reference TRBV5-4 and TRBJ2-3): ETGVTQSPTHLIKTRGQQVTLRCSSQSGHNTVSWYQQALGQGPQFIFQYYREEENGRGNFPPRFSGLQFPNYSSELNVNALELDDSALYLCASSLSSGRAQYFGPGTRLTVL.

The chain couples TRBV4-3 to TRBJ2-3; 7 bases are shared with TRBD2. The CDR3 runs 18 residues. With V trimmed by 4 bases and J by 2 bases, 15 bases remained unmatched. Germline V CDR1 and CDR2: LGHNA, YSLEER. CDR3 sequence: CASSPYSGPATTTDTQYF. The DNA of the CDR3 is TGCGCCAGCAGCCCATATAGCGGGCCGGCTACTACCACAGATACGCAGTATTTT.

The chain couples TRBV19 to TRBJ1-5; TRBD1 might be the D (5 bases). The germline V gene has CDR1 LNHDA and CDR2 SQIVND (reference sequence). The V and J ends lost 3 bases and 5 bases respectively, with 14 bases between them. There are 15 residues in the CDR3. The DNA for the CDR3 is TGTGCCAGTAGTATCGGGGGAGGTTTTCATCAGCCCCAGCATTTT. Protein: CASSIGGGFHQPQHF.

This clone was detected only once. V is TRBV18 and J is TRBJ1-5; D is unclear. CDR1 is KGHSH and CDR2 is LQKENI in the germline V gene. The CDR3 has 15 residues. V was shortened by 2 bases and J by 0 bases, with 8 bases between the two germline ends. The DNA for the CDR3 is TGTGCCAGCTCACCAGTGGGCAATAGCAATCAGCCCCAGCATTTT. Protein: CASSPVGNSNQPQHF.